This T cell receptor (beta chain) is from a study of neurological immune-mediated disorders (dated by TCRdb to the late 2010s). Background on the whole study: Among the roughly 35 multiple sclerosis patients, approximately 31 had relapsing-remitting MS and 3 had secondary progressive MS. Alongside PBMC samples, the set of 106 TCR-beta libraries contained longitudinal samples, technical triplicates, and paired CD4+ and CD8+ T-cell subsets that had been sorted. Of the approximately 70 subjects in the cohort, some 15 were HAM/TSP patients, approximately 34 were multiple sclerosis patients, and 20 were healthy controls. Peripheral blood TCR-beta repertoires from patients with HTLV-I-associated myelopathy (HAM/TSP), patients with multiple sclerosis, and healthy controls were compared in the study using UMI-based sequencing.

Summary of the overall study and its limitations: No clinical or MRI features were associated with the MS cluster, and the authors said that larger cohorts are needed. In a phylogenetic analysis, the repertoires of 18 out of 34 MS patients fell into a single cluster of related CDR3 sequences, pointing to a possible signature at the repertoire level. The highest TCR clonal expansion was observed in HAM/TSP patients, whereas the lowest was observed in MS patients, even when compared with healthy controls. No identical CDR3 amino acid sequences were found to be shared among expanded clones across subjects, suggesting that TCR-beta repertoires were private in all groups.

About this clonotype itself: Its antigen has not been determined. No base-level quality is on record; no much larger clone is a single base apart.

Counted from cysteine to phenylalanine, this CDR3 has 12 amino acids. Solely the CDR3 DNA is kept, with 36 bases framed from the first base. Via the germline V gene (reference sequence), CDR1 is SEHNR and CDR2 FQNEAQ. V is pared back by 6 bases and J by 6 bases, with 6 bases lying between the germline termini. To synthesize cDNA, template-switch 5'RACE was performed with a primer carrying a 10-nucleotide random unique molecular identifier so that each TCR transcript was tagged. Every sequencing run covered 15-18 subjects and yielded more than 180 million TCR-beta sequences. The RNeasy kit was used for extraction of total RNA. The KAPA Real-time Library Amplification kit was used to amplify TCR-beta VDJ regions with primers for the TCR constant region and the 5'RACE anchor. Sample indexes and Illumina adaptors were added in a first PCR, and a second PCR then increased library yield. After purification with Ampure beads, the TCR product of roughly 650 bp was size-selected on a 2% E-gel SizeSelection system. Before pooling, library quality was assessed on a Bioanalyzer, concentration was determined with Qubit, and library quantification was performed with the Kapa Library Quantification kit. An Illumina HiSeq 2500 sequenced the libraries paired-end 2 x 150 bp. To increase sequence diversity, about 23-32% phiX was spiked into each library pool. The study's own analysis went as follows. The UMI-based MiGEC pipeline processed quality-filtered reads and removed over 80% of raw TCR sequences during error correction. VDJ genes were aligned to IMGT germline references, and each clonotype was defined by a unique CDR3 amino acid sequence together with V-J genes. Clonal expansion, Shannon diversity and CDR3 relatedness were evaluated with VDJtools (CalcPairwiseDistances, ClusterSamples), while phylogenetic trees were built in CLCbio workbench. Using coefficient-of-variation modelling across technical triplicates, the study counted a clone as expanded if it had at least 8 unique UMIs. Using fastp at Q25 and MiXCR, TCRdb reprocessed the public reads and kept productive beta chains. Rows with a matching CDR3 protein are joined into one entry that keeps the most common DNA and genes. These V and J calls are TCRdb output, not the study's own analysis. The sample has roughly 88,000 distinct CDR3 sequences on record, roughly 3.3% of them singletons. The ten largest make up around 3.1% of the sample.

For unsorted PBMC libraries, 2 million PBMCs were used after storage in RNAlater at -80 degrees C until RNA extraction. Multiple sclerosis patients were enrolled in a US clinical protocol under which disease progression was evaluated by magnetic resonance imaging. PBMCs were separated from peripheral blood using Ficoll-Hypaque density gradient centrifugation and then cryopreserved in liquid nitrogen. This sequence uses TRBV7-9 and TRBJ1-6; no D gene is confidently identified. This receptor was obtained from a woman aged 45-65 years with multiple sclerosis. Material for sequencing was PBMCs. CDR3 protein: CASSFTNSPLHF. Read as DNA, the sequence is TGTGCCAGCAGTTTCACTAATTCACCCCTCCACTTT.